The text below deals with one T cell receptor beta chain. Its antigen remains unidentified. These data belong to a study of cytomegalovirus exposure and HLA in healthy donors. Regarding the study as a whole: TCR beta V- and J-gene trimming was later associated with a missense DCLRE1C variant.

The germline V gene has CDR1 MNHEY and CDR2 SVGAGI. This CDR3 has 15 residues. V shed 5 bases and J 4 bases; nucleotides not matched to a gene: 9. A multiplex PCR was run with 60 Vbeta primers and 13 Jbeta primers. The table came from immunoSEQ multiplex PCR; TCRdb's copy has only in-frame clones and leaves some out. The sample carries around 170,000 clones, around 85% recorded once. Source material: PBMCs. The chain links TRBV6-5 to TRBJ2-5, with 8 bases matching TRBD1. This TCR was sampled from a man between 50 and 59 years old in good health and CMV-seronegative. CDR3 DNA sequence: TGTGCCAGCAGTGCGCAGGGGGCTCGTGGAGAGACCCAGTACTTC. Translation: CASSAQGARGETQYF.